One and the same sample provided the 28 T cell receptor beta chains below, sequenced in a study of Graves' ophthalmopathy and Graves' hyperthyroidism. RNA transcripts provided the template for amplifying TCR beta CDR3 regions. RT-PCR with HTBI primers came first, then second-round multiplex PCR. TCRdb called the multiplex PCR reads again in MiXCR, with one record for every CDR3 protein. Of around 470,000 distinct CDR3 sequences listed, approximately 14% are singletons. What was sequenced was blood. Receptors originate from a woman in her twenties or thirties with Graves' ophthalmopathy.

V and J are TRBV20-1 and TRBJ2-1; TRBD2 matches at 11 bases. This CDR3 contains 13 residues. Germline V gives CDR1 DFQATT, CDR2 SNEGSKA (reference sequence). CDR3 residues: CRGTSGSYNEQFF. CDR3 DNA sequence: TGCAGGGGGACTAGCGGCTCCTACAATGAGCAGTTCTTC.

V gene TRBV7-3 combines with J gene TRBJ1-2; D not resolved. CDR1 is SGHTA, CDR2 FQGTGA, per germline. V shed 5 bases and J shed 8 bases, with 15 bases lying between them. This CDR3 spans 13 amino acids. CDR3 sequence reads: CASSAGGFQGYTF. The CDR3 DNA is TGTGCCAGCAGCGCCGGTGGTTTTCAGGGCTACACCTTC.

This chain uses TRBV6-5 with TRBJ2-5; D gene uncertain. Germline values: CDR1 MNHEY, CDR2 SVGAGI. The CDR3 has 13 residues. Trimming left V 2 bases short and J 6 bases short, with 10 bases between. The CDR3: CASSYVRTKTQYF. Here the CDR3 DNA reads TGTGCCAGCAGTTACGTCAGGACCAAGACCCAGTACTTC.

This clonotype was observed a handful of times. A much larger clone lies a single base off, so this may be a read error. The chain is built from TRBV15 and TRBJ1-5; D might be TRBD1 (5 bases). Trimming took off 0 bases at V and 6 bases at J, with 9 bases between the two ends. This CDR3 has 14 amino acids. Germline values: CDR1 LNHNV, CDR2 YYDKDF (reference sequence). CDR3 in DNA: TGTGCCACCAGCAGAGACTGGGGGAGTCAGCCCCAGCATTTT. This gives the protein CATSRDWGSQPQHF.

This clonotype was counted ten times or more. This chain links TRBV6-1 with TRBJ2-5; no firm D call. Trimming took 7 bases from V and 9 from J, leaving 15 bases between them. Germline V CDR1 and CDR2: MNHNS, SASEGT. The CDR3 covers 12 residues. CDR3 in amino acids: CASKGTPGAQYF. The CDR3 region has the DNA TGTGCCAGCAAGGGCACCCCTGGGGCCCAGTACTTC.

This clonotype was counted ten times or more. This CDR3 is CASSRPSLRETQYF. Written as DNA, the CDR3 is TGTGCCAGCAGCCGCCCTAGCCTCCGGGAGACCCAGTACTTC. The chain uses TRBV28 and TRBJ2-5, with a possible D match to TRBD2 (5 bases). CDR3 length: 14 residues. Germline CDR1 and CDR2: MDHEN and SYDVKM. Trimming pared 6 bases from V and 5 bases from J, leaving 16 bases between.

This clonotype has a count of ten or more. The V gene is TRBV3-1, the J gene TRBJ2-7; possibly TRBD1 for D (6 bases). Germline V lookup: CDR1 LGHDT, CDR2 YNNKEL (reference sequence). This CDR3 region has 15 residues. Between the trimmed V and J ends, which lost 2 bases and 3 bases, there was a span of 14 bases. In DNA, the CDR3 is TGTGCCAGCAGCCAACCTACACAGGGCCGCTACGAGCAGTACTTC. It codes for CASSQPTQGRYEQYF.

This clonotype showed up just once. The CDR3 DNA reads as TGTGCCAGCAGTTTATCGCCGGGACAGCCTCCGAACACTGAAGCTTTCTTT. As protein: CASSLSPGQPPNTEAFF. V gene TRBV12-3 or TRBV12-4 combines with J gene TRBJ1-1; TRBD1 agrees at 7 bases. The CDR3 consists of 17 residues. Unmatched junction bases numbered 10, after V lost 2 bases and J lost 1 base.

The table lists this clonotype with many counts. V usage is TRBV29-1 and J usage is TRBJ1-6; 7 nucleotides align to TRBD1. V shed 6 bases, J shed 5 bases, and the junction held 4 bases outside the gene matches. Germline V gene sequence: CDR1 SQVTM, CDR2 ANQGSEA. The CDR3 consists of 13 residues. Here the CDR3 DNA reads TGCAGCGTCGCGGGACAGAATAATTCACCCCTCCACTTT. Its translation is CSVAGQNNSPLHF.

This clonotype was detected ten times or more. This chain uses TRBV7-8 with TRBJ1-1, with 10 positions matching TRBD1. The CDR3 covers 15 residues. Trimming removed 2 bases from V and 6 bases from J; junction bases left unmatched: 6. The germline V gene encodes CDR1 SGHVS and CDR2 FQNEAQ. CDR3 region: CASSLIIGQGAEAFF. The DNA of the CDR3 is TGTGCCAGCAGCTTAATTATCGGACAGGGGGCTGAAGCTTTCTTT.

This clonotype was observed at least ten times. The chain recombines TRBV2 with TRBJ1-6, with 8 positions matching TRBD1. V was pared by 2 bases and J by 6 bases, with 3 bases of the junction left unmatched. Germline V gene lookup returns CDR1 SNHLY and CDR2 FYNNEI. This CDR3 contains 15 residues. The CDR3 sequence is CASSERDRGNSPLHF. DNA of the CDR3: TGTGCCAGCAGTGAAAGAGACAGGGGTAATTCACCCCTCCACTTT.

In this sample, this clonotype turned up a few times. CDR3 sequence: CARDIGGNTIYF. Here the CDR3 DNA reads TGTGCCAGGGACATAGGAGGAAACACCATATATTTT. The rearrangement links TRBV11-2 to TRBJ1-3; D possibly corresponds to TRBD1 (5 bases). Trimming took 9 bases from V and 4 from J, leaving 10 bases between them. This CDR3 has 12 residues. Germline values: CDR1 SGHAT, CDR2 FQNNGV.

At least ten counts were recorded for this clonotype. The chain uses TRBV12-3 or TRBV12-4 and TRBJ2-7; D is unclear. There are 12 residues in the CDR3. The V end lost 5 bases, the J end lost 4 bases, and 9 bases lay between the germline ends. CDR3 region: CASSLAGYEQYF. For the CDR3, the DNA is TGTGCCAGCAGTCTGGCCGGGTACGAGCAGTACTTC.

The chain uses TRBV12-3 or TRBV12-4 and TRBJ1-2; perhaps TRBD1 as D (5 bases). V gave up 2 bases and J gave up 4 bases, with 17 bases separating them. The CDR3 runs to 16 residues. CDR3 residues: CASSLPDRLPSYGYTF. The CDR3 DNA is TGTGCCAGCAGTTTACCCGACAGACTTCCCTCCTATGGCTACACCTTC.

A few counts support this clonotype. The genes are TRBV19 and TRBJ1-1; 10 bases map to TRBD1. The CDR3 covers 15 residues. Germline loops: CDR1 LNHDA, CDR2 SQIVND (reference sequence). Trimming at V came to 5 bases and at J to 6 bases, leaving 9 bases not matched to a gene. The CDR3 DNA is TGTGCCAGTAGTGGACGGGACAGGGGCCCCCCTGAAGCTTTCTTT. Protein: CASSGRDRGPPEAFF.

This clonotype was picked up many times. The chain links TRBV7-9 to TRBJ2-7; D might be TRBD1 (5 bases). CDR3 length equals 14 residues. With 0 bases removed from V and 5 bases from J, the gap between germline ends came to 11 bases. Germline-derived CDR1 and CDR2 are SEHNR and FQNEAQ (reference sequence). The CDR3 sequence: CASSLAARADEQYF. In DNA form, the CDR3 reads TGTGCCAGCAGCTTAGCGGCCAGGGCGGACGAGCAGTACTTC.

The chain has TRBV13 and TRBJ2-7, with D uncertain. This CDR3 region has 12 residues. Trimming took off 5 bases at V and 2 bases at J, with 7 bases between the two ends. The germline V gene has CDR1 PRHDT and CDR2 FYEKMQ (reference sequence). The CDR3 protein is CASSPWAYEQYF. The CDR3 nucleotides read TGTGCCAGCAGCCCGTGGGCCTACGAGCAGTACTTC.

This clonotype was seen ten or more times. The chain couples TRBV28 to TRBJ1-5; D is ambiguous. From germline, CDR1 is MDHEN and CDR2 SYDVKM. V was clipped by 2 bases and J by 4 bases, with 15 bases between them. The CDR3 has 16 residues. The CDR3 is CASSLLSAGSNQPQHF. CDR3 coding DNA: TGTGCCAGCAGTTTACTGTCGGCAGGCTCGAATCAGCCCCAGCATTTT.

This clonotype has ten or more counts. V and J are TRBV6-5 and TRBJ1-1; D is unclear. There are 15 residues in the CDR3. Trimming left V 0 bases short and J 0 bases short, with 8 bases between. Germline CDR1 is MNHEY and CDR2 is SVGAGI. The CDR3 sequence: CASSYSKGVNTEAFF. The CDR3 region has the DNA TGTGCCAGCAGTTACTCGAAGGGAGTGAACACTGAAGCTTTCTTT.

This clonotype was seen ten or more times. The chain couples TRBV24-1 to TRBJ1-5; maybe TRBD1 (6 bases). The CDR3 contains 13 residues. Trimming cost V 7 bases and J 4 bases, with 10 bases left between them. The germline V gene encodes CDR1 KGHDR and CDR2 SFDVKD. The CDR3 here is CATSPRGNQPQHF. In nucleotides, the CDR3 is TGTGCCACCAGCCCCAGGGGAAATCAGCCCCAGCATTTT.

As regards this clonotype: Because the CDR3 is missing its conserved closing phenylalanine or tryptophan, this is likely a read error. CDR3 DNA: TGTGCCACCAGTTATCGTGGACAGAACTATGGCTACACCGTC. Encoded protein: CATSYRGQNYGYTV. V gene TRBV24-1 combines with J gene TRBJ1-2; a possible D gene is TRBD1 (6 bases). This CDR3 contains 14 residues. The germline V gene encodes CDR1 KGHDR and CDR2 SFDVKD. V was pared by 6 bases and J by 2 bases, with 12 bases between.

This clonotype was counted many times. This rearrangement joins TRBV5-6 to TRBJ2-5; possibly TRBD1 for D (5 bases). In germline, CDR1 is SGHDT, CDR2 YYEEEE. V lost 4 bases and J lost 2, with 9 bases in between. The CDR3 loop spans 13 amino acids. Here the CDR3 reads CASSTDIQETQYF. CDR3 bases: TGTGCCAGCAGCACGGACATACAAGAGACCCAGTACTTC.

This clonotype was found many times. This rearrangement joins TRBV7-2 to TRBJ1-3; a possible D gene is TRBD1 (6 bases). Germline V lookup: CDR1 SGHTA, CDR2 FQGNSA. The CDR3 length is 15 residues. V was cut by 4 bases and J by 0 bases, with 10 bases left in between. CDR3 nucleotides: TGTGCCAGCAGCTCCGACAGGAGCTCTGGAAACACCATATATTTT. Its translation: CASSSDRSSGNTIYF.

This clonotype was picked up many times. V gene TRBV11-2 combines with J gene TRBJ2-5; D might be TRBD2 (6 bases). In germline, CDR1 is SGHAT, CDR2 FQNNGV. Trimming removed 6 bases from V and 4 bases from J, with 21 bases in between. The CDR3 runs to 16 residues. This CDR3 is CASSPIRGGGSETQYF. The CDR3 DNA reads TGTGCCAGCAGTCCAATACGGGGAGGAGGGTCAGAGACCCAGTACTTC. The variable domain in full, with the rest retrieved from reference TRBV11-2 and TRBJ2-5, is EAGVAQSPRYKIIEKRQSVAFWCNPISGHATLYWYQQILGQGPKLLIQFQNNGVVDDSQLPKDRFSAERLKGVDSTLKIQPAKLEDSAVYLCASSPIRGGGSETQYFGPGTRLLVL.

Notes on this clonotype: At one boundary the junction diverges from the germline segment, which might be a read error. The chain is built from TRBV30 and TRBJ1-1; D may be TRBD1 (5 bases). Germline lookup yields CDR1 GTSNPN and CDR2 SVGIG (reference sequence). The CDR3 contains 15 residues. The CDR3 loop reads CAWSSDRGVNTEACF. In nucleotides, the CDR3 is TGTGCCTGGAGTTCAGACAGAGGGGTGAACACTGAAGCTTGCTTT.

V gene TRBV6-1 combines with J gene TRBJ2-7; D may correspond to TRBD1 or TRBD2 (5 bases each). CDR3 length: 11 residues. V lost 10 bases and J lost 3, with 10 bases in between. CDR1 is MNHNS, CDR2 SASEGT, per germline. CDR3 loop: CATRDGYEQYF. Written as DNA, the CDR3 is TGTGCCACCCGGGACGGCTACGAGCAGTACTTC.

This clonotype showed up many times. V usage is TRBV13 and J usage is TRBJ1-1, with TRBD1 identical over 10 bases. The CDR3 loop spans 15 amino acids. Per the germline V gene, CDR1 is PRHDT and CDR2 is FYEKMQ (reference sequence). V gave up 2 bases and J gave up 6 bases; unmatched junction bases: 6. The DNA for the CDR3 is TGTGCCAGCAGCTTATCCCCTGGGACAGGGGCTGAAGCTTTCTTT. It encodes CASSLSPGTGAEAFF. Supplemented by reference TRBV13 and TRBJ1-1, the full variable domain reads AAGVIQSPRHLIKEKRETATLKCYPIPRHDTVYWYQQGPGQDPQFLISFYEKMQSDKGSIPDRFSAQQFSDYHSELNMSSLELGDSALYFCASSLSPGTGAEAFFGQGTRLTVV.

In its sample, this clonotype was seen many times. This chain links TRBV28 with TRBJ2-7; possible D gene TRBD1, 5 bases. Trimming shortened V by 3 bases and J by 3 bases, and 15 bases separated the two germline ends. CDR1 and CDR2 from the germline V gene are MDHEN and SYDVKM. This CDR3 is built from 15 residues. CDR3 sequence reads: CASSFALGRIYEQYF. For the CDR3, the DNA is TGTGCCAGCAGTTTCGCTCTGGGGCGGATCTACGAGCAGTACTTC. The full variable domain, in which reference TRBV28 and TRBJ2-7 provide the parts outside the CDR3, is DVKVTQSSRYLVKRTGEKVFLECVQDMDHENMFWYRQDPGLGLRLIYFSYDVKMKEKGDIPEGYSVSREKKERFSLILESASTNQTSMYLCASSFALGRIYEQYFGPGTRLTVT.